Shown below are 21 T cell receptor beta chains from a single sample sequenced in a study of shared clonotypes between healthy human individuals. CD8 cells regarded as naive lacked CD45RO, were positively chosen for CCR7, and omitted terminally differentiated effector memory CD45RA+ cells. Only in-frame clones appear in the TCRdb table, and some are missing; sequencing was by immunoSEQ multiplex PCR. The table has about 2.1 million clones, 85% to 95% seen once. Sequencing was done on a sample of naive CD8+ T cells from PBMCs. The receptor source for this set is a man between 18 and 29 years old in good health. Some clones in this sample may be carry-over from other donors' samples.

The V gene is TRBV18, the J gene TRBJ2-7; perhaps TRBD2 as D (5 bases). The V and J ends lost 3 bases and 1 base respectively, with 16 bases between them. This CDR3 spans 16 amino acids. Germline V CDR1 and CDR2: KGHSH, LQKENI. In nucleotides, the CDR3 is TGTGCCAGCTCACCCGTCGGGTTACCGGGGTCCTACGAGCAGTACTTC. This gives the protein CASSPVGLPGSYEQYF. The full variable domain, with the rest looked up from reference TRBV18 and TRBJ2-7, is NAGVMQNPRHLVRRRGQEARLRCSPMKGHSHVYWYRQLPEEGLKFMVYLQKENIIDESGMPKERFSAEFPKEGPSILRIQQVVRGDSAAYFCASSPVGLPGSYEQYFGPGTRLTVT.

The chain carries TRBV15 and TRBJ1-4, with D possibly matching TRBD1 (5 bases). V lost 8 bases and J lost 4, with 14 bases in between. Germline V lookup: CDR1 LNHNV, CDR2 YYDKDF (reference sequence). This CDR3 is 14 amino acids long. In DNA form, the CDR3 reads TGTGCCACCGGGCGGCAGGGCCGTAATGAAAAACTGTTTTTT. Translating it yields CATGRQGRNEKLFF.

The V gene is TRBV30, the J gene TRBJ1-6, with D possibly being TRBD1 (6 bases). CDR3 length: 16 amino acids. The V and J ends lost 0 bases and 7 bases respectively, with 16 bases between them. Looked up from germline, CDR1 is GTSNPN and CDR2 is SVGIG (reference sequence). The CDR3 nucleotides are TGTGCCTGGAGTGTAAGGGACATTAAAGGGAATTCACCCCTCCACTTT. This translates into CAWSVRDIKGNSPLHF.

The J gene is TRBJ1-2, the V gene TRBV4-1, with D possibly TRBD1 on 5 matching bases. The germline V gene encodes CDR1 MGHRA and CDR2 YSYEKL. Trimming stripped 1 base from V and 8 bases from J, with 11 bases between. CDR3 length: 13 amino acids. CDR3 nucleotide sequence: TGCGCCAGCAGCCAAGTGGGGGTAACGGGCTACACCTTC. It specifies CASSQVGVTGYTF.

The chain joins TRBV19 to TRBJ2-1; 8 bases align to TRBD2. The germline V gene encodes CDR1 LNHDA and CDR2 SQIVND (reference sequence). J was trimmed by 8 bases and V by 3 bases; bases with no gene match: 9. The CDR3 length is 15 residues. This CDR3 reads CASSIMGTSVDEQFF. The CDR3 nucleotides read TGTGCCAGTAGTATTATGGGGACTAGTGTCGATGAGCAGTTCTTC.

CDR3 amino acids: CASSARSITGPNNEQFF. Written as DNA, the CDR3 is TGTGCCAGCAGCGCCCGGTCGATAACGGGGCCCAACAATGAGCAGTTCTTC. The chain couples TRBV9 to TRBJ2-1, with D tentatively TRBD1 or TRBD2 (5 bases each). V lost 3 bases and J 5 bases, leaving 21 bases between the germline ends. The germline V gene encodes CDR1 SGDLS and CDR2 YYNGEE. The CDR3 has 17 residues.

The chain is built from TRBV21-1 and TRBJ2-2; no check of the table's D call, TRBD2, against the DNA was made. TRBV21-1 is termed a pseudogene. The CDR3 contains 17 residues. The CDR3 spells CASSKARGSPESGELFF. In nucleotides, the CDR3 is TGTGCCAGCAGCAAAGCGCGCGGCTCCCCGGAATCCGGGGAGCTGTTTTTT.

About this clone: Other DNA sequences within the sample encode an identical CDR3. In DNA form, the CDR3 reads TGTGCCTGGAGTGTTGGAAACACCGGGGAGCTGTTTTTT. Protein: CAWSVGNTGELFF. This chain connects TRBV30 to TRBJ2-2; D remains ambiguous. The CDR3 contains 13 residues. Trimming pared 0 bases from V and 2 bases from J, leaving 4 bases between. Germline V gene sequence: CDR1 GTSNPN, CDR2 SVGIG (reference sequence).

The rearrangement links TRBV19 to TRBJ1-2; 7 bases match TRBD1. The V gene's germline CDR1 is LNHDA and CDR2 SQIVND (reference sequence). CDR3 length: 12 residues. V dropped 7 bases and J dropped 7; count of bases not matched to a gene: 6. This CDR3 reads CASTPTGFGYTF. CDR3 DNA: TGTGCCAGTACCCCGACAGGGTTTGGCTACACCTTC.

V gene TRBV27 combines with J gene TRBJ1-2, with TRBD1 as a possible D gene (5 bases). The CDR3 covers 17 residues. Germline CDR1 MNHEY, CDR2 SMNVEV (reference sequence). Trimming left V 2 bases short and J 8 bases short, with 24 bases between. The CDR3 reads CASSLLNPVGGRRGYTF. Here the CDR3 DNA reads TGTGCCAGCAGTTTACTTAACCCTGTTGGGGGTAGACGAGGCTACACCTTC.

This chain joins TRBV14 and TRBJ2-7; no clear D. The CDR3 length is 11 residues. V was cut by 1 base and J by 11 bases, with 9 bases left in between. Germline V gives CDR1 SGHDN, CDR2 FVKESK. CDR3 protein: CASSQGTMKYF. In DNA, the CDR3 is TGTGCCAGCAGCCAAGGGACGATGAAGTACTTC.

The V and J genes are TRBV6-6 and TRBJ2-2; D remains unclear. V dropped 0 bases and J dropped 7 bases, with 15 bases sitting between them. The CDR3 extends over 16 amino acids. The V gene's germline CDR1 is MNHNY and CDR2 SVGAGI (reference sequence). The CDR3 coding sequence is TGTGCCAGCAGTTACTCGCCCGACCTGCGAGGCGGGGAGCTGTTTTTT. It is translated as CASSYSPDLRGGELFF.

The chain combines TRBV27 with TRBJ2-2; D gene unclear. Germline CDR1 MNHEY, CDR2 SMNVEV (reference sequence). The CDR3 has 15 residues. Trimming stripped 4 bases from V and 1 base from J, with 10 bases between. CDR3 DNA: TGTGCCAGCAGTTATAATAGCTTGAACACCGGGGAGCTGTTTTTT. It yields the protein CASSYNSLNTGELFF.

A note on this clone: The same CDR3 also results from other DNA sequences found in this sample. This sequence joins TRBV7-6 and TRBJ2-3; no definite D call. The CDR3 loop spans 12 amino acids. The germline CDR1 and CDR2 sequences are SGHVS and FNYEAQ. Deletions cut 4 bases from V and 5 bases from J, with 7 bases between. CDR3 DNA: TGTGCCAGCAGCTCGCGTCGAGATACGCAGTATTTT. Its protein is CASSSRRDTQYF.

This sequence joins TRBV27 and TRBJ2-7; 8 bases are a match to TRBD1. Unmatched junction bases numbered 5, after V lost 2 bases and J lost 5 bases. The CDR3 runs 14 residues. Germline V gene sequence: CDR1 MNHEY, CDR2 SMNVEV (reference sequence). DNA for the CDR3: TGTGCCAGCAGTTTAGGACAGGGTAGGAACGAGCAGTACTTC. It encodes CASSLGQGRNEQYF.

The rearrangement joins TRBV19 to TRBJ2-7; 7 nucleotides align to TRBD2. Germline CDR1 LNHDA, CDR2 SQIVND (reference sequence). CDR3 length: 15 amino acids. V dropped 2 bases and J dropped 7; count of bases not matched to a gene: 11. The CDR3 DNA reads TGTGCCAGTAGTATATTGGCGGGAGCTCTGAGGGAGCAGTACTTC. Translated, it gives CASSILAGALREQYF.

V is TRBV10-3 and J is TRBJ2-7; 12 bases agree with TRBD2. Losses at the gene ends were 4 bases for V and 4 bases for J; bases not matched to a gene: 8. The germline gives CDR1 ENHRY, CDR2 SYGVKD. The CDR3 covers 16 residues. DNA for the CDR3: TGTGCCATCAGTGTTGGGCTAGCGGGAGGGCCTTACGAGCAGTACTTC. This codes for CAISVGLAGGPYEQYF.

Note on this clone: This sample also contains other DNA sequences that code for the same CDR3. The chain combines TRBV28 with TRBJ2-7; D is ambiguous. CDR1 is MDHEN and CDR2 is SYDVKM in the germline V gene. The V gene lost 3 bases and the J gene lost 3 bases, with 6 bases spanning the gap. The CDR3 is 12 amino acids. CDR3 sequence reads: CASSFTGYEQYF. The CDR3 nucleotides are TGTGCCAGCAGTTTCACCGGCTACGAGCAGTACTTC.

There are many counts of this clone. The chain recombines TRBV2 with TRBJ2-5, with 10 bases aligning to TRBD1. CDR1 and CDR2 from the germline V gene are SNHLY and FYNNEI. This CDR3 region has 15 residues. Unmatched junction bases numbered 7, after V lost 4 bases and J lost 5 bases. DNA of the CDR3: TGTGCCAGCAGTGGAGACAGGGGGCGGCGGGAGACCCAGTACTTC. It translates to CASSGDRGRRETQYF.

Notes on this clone: Other DNA sequences in this specimen translate into the identical CDR3. The gene calls are TRBV7-3 and TRBJ2-1, with a tentative D call TRBD2 (5 bases). Germline V gene lookup returns CDR1 SGHTA and CDR2 FQGTGA. V was clipped by 5 bases and J by 4 bases, with 15 bases between them. The CDR3 has 15 amino acids. The CDR3 DNA is TGTGCCAGCAGCCCCGGGCTAGCAGATTACAATGAGCAGTTCTTC. Protein product: CASSPGLADYNEQFF.

There are a few counts of this clone. This sample also contains other DNA sequences that code for the same CDR3. The J gene is TRBJ1-1, the V gene TRBV7-9; TRBD1 is a possible D gene (5 bases). V lost 5 bases and J 5 bases, leaving 6 bases between the germline ends. The germline V gene has CDR1 SEHNR and CDR2 FQNEAQ (reference sequence). The CDR3 loop spans 11 amino acids. The DNA of the CDR3 is TGTGCCAGCAGCGGGGGGACTGAAGCTTTCTTT. As protein: CASSGGTEAFF. The entire variable domain, with the rest obtained from reference TRBV7-9 and TRBJ1-1, is as follows: DTGVSQNPRHKITKRGQNVTFRCDPISEHNRLYWYRQTLGQGPEFLTYFQNEAQLEKSRLLSDRFSAERPKGSFSTLEIQRTEQGDSAMYLCASSGGTEAFFGQGTRLTVV.